This paragraph covers one T cell receptor (beta chain) sequence. Its antigen is undetermined. The source of the sample is a study of type 1 regulatory T cells. Whole-study context: T-allo10 is a Tr1-enriched, alloantigen-specific CD4 T cell product made in vitro.

Study-wide findings and caveats: Tr1 cells had a more restricted TCR repertoire than non-Tr1 cells.

Each CDR3 protein is one row after TCRdb ran MiXCR on the reads. The sample gives roughly 62,000 distinct CDR3 sequences, roughly 60% of which show up once; over 1.5% is in the top ten. This sequence originates from a human donor in good health. Material for sequencing was cultured non-Tr1 T cells, either the whole culture or a sorted T cell fraction (not recorded which).

The CDR3: CASRAGTARETQYF. CDR3 nucleotides: TGTGCCAGCAGGGCCGGGACAGCTCGCGAGACCCAGTACTTC. The chain combines TRBV2 with TRBJ2-5; TRBD1 matches at 7 bases. V was pared by 6 bases and J by 5 bases, with 9 bases of the junction left unmatched. This CDR3 contains 14 residues. Germline CDR1 reads SNHLY; CDR2 reads FYNNEI. Using reference TRBV2 and TRBJ2-5 for the parts outside the CDR3, the full variable domain is EPEVTQTPSHQVTQMGQEVILRCVPISNHLYFYWYRQILGQKVEFLVSFYNNEISEKSEIFDDQFSVERPDGSNFTLKIRSTKLEDSAMYFCASRAGTARETQYFGPGTRLLVL.